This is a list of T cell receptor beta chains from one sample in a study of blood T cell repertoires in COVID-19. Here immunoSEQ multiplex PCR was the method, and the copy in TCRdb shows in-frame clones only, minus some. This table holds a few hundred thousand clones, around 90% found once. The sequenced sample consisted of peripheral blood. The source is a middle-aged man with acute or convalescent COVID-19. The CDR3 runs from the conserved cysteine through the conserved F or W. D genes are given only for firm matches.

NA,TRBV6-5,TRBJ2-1,CASSRLDGSYNEQFF
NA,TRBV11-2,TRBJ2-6,CASSFFSITSGANVLTF
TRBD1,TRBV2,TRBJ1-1,CASTSTGGMEAFF
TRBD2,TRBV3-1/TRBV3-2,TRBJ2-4,CASSQAGLAGPAKNIQYF
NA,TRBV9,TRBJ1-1,CASSPGSSGNTEAFF
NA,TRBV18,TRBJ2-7,CASSPGPNYEQYF
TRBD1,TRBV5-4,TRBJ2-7,CASSPGTGGYYEQYF
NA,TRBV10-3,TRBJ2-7,CATRDNPYEQYF
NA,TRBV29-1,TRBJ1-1,CSASPRRPEAFF
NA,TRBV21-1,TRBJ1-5,CANRQNSNQPQHF
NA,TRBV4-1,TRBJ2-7,CASSQVQGIPEQYF
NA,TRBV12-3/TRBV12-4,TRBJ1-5,CASSDTGFQPQHF
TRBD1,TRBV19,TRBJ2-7,CASSGQGAGEQYF
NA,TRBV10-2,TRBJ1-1,CASTLSGPFMNTEAFF
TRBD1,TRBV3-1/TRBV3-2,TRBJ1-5,CASSQTGDADQPQHF
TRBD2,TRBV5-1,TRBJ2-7,CASSSGSSYEQYF
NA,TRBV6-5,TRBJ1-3,CASSYSSIPSGNTIYF
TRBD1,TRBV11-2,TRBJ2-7,CASSDIRDRAYEQYF
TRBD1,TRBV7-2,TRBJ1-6,CASSSVQGARYNSPLHF
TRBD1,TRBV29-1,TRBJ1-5,CSGATGVNQPQHF
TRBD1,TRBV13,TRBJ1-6,CASSLEDRGSPLHF